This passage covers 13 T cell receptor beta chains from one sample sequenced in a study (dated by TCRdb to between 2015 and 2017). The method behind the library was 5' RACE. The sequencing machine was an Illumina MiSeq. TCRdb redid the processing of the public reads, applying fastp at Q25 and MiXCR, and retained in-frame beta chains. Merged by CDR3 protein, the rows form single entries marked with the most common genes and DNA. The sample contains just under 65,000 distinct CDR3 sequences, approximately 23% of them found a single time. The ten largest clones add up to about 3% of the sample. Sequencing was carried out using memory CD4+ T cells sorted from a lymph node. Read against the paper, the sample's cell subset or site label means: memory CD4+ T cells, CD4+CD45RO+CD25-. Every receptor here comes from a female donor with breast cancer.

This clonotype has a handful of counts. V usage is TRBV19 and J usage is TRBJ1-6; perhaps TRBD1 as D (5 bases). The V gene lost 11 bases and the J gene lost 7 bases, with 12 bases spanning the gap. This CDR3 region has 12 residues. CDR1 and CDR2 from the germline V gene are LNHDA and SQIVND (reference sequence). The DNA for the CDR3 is TGTGCCGCGCAGGGTCGGAATTCACCCCTCCACTTT. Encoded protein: CAAQGRNSPLHF.

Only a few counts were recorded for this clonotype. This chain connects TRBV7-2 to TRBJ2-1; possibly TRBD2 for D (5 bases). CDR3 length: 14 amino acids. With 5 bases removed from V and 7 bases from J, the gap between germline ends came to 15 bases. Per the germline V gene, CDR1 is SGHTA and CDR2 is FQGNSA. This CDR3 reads CASSPTWRANEQFF. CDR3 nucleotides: TGTGCCAGCAGCCCGACATGGCGGGCAAATGAGCAGTTCTTC.

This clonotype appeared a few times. CDR3 sequence: CASSLDRRHEAFF. In nucleotides, the CDR3 is TGTGCCAGCAGCTTAGATCGTCGTCATGAAGCTTTCTTT. The chain carries TRBV7-9 and TRBJ1-1; D is uncertain. V was shortened by 1 base and J by 7 bases, with 10 bases between the two germline ends. Germline values: CDR1 SEHNR, CDR2 FQNEAQ (reference sequence). This CDR3 is 13 amino acids long.

CDR3 in amino acids: CSALTTLNTEAFF. The CDR3 coding sequence is TGCAGTGCCCTGACTACGCTCAACACTGAAGCTTTCTTT. The chain employs TRBV20-1 and TRBJ1-1; D remains ambiguous. The V end lost 6 bases, the J end lost 2 bases, and 13 bases lay between the germline ends. The CDR3 consists of 13 residues. The germline V gene has CDR1 DFQATT and CDR2 SNEGSKA (reference sequence).

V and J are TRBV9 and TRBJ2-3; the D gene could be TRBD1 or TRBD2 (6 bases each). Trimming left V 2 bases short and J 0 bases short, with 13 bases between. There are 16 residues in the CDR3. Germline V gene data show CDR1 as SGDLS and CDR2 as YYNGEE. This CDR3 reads CASSVGTGASTDTQYF. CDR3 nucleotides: TGTGCCAGCAGCGTGGGGACGGGGGCCAGCACAGATACGCAGTATTTT.

CDR3 loop: CASSGEGKEQFF. CDR3 bases: TGTGCCAGCAGTGGAGAAGGGAAGGAGCAGTTCTTC. The chain joins TRBV2 to TRBJ2-1, with no clear D. The CDR3 consists of 12 residues. From germline, CDR1 is SNHLY and CDR2 FYNNEI. Trimming shortened V by 4 bases and J by 10 bases, and 11 bases separated the two germline ends. Variable domain in full (rest from reference TRBV2 and TRBJ2-1): EPEVTQTPSHQVTQMGQEVILRCVPISNHLYFYWYRQILGQKVEFLVSFYNNEISEKSEIFDDQFSVERPDGSNFTLKIRSTKLEDSAMYFCASSGEGKEQFFGPGTRLTVL.

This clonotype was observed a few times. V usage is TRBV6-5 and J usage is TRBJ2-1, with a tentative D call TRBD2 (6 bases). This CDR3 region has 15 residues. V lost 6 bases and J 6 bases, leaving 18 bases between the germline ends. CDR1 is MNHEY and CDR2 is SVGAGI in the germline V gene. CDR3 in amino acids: CASSRRLGRGNEQFF. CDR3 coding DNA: TGTGCCAGCAGCCGACGACTAGGTCGAGGCAATGAGCAGTTCTTC.

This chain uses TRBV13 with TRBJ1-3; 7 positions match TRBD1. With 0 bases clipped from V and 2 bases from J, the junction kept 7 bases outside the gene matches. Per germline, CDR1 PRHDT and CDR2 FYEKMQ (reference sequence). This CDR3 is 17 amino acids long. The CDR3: CASSLGLGGRTGNTIYF. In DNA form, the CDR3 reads TGTGCCAGCAGCTTAGGCCTAGGGGGCAGGACTGGAAACACCATATATTTT. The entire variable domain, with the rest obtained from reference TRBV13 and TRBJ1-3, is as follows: AAGVIQSPRHLIKEKRETATLKCYPIPRHDTVYWYQQGPGQDPQFLISFYEKMQSDKGSIPDRFSAQQFSDYHSELNMSSLELGDSALYFCASSLGLGGRTGNTIYFGEGSWLTVV.

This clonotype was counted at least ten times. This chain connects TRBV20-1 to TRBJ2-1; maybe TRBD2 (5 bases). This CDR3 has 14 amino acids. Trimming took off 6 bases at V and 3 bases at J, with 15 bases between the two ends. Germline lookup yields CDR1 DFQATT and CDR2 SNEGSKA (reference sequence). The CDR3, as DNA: TGCAGTGCCCCCCGCCCCGGGAACTACAATGAGCAGTTCTTC. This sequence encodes CSAPRPGNYNEQFF.

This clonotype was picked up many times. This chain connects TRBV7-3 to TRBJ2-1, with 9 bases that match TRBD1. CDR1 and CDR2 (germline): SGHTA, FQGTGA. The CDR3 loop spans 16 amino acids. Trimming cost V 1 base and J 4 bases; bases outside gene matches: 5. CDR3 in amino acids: CASSLRAGTGYNEQFF. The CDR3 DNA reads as TGTGCCAGCAGCTTAAGGGCCGGGACAGGGTACAATGAGCAGTTCTTC.

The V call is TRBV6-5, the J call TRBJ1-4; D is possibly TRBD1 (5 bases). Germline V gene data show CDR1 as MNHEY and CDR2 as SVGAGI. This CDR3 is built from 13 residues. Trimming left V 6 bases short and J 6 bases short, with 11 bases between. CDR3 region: CASSRDSYEKLFF. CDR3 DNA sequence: TGTGCCAGCAGCCGGGACTCATATGAAAAACTGTTTTTT.

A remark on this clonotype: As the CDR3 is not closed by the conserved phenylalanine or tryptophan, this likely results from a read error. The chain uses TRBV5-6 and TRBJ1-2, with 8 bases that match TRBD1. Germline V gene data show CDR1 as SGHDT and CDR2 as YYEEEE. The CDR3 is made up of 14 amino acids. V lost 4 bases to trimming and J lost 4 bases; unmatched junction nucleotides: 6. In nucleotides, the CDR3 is TGTGCCAGCAGCCCCATGGACAGGGTCTATGGCTACACCTCC. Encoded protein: CASSPMDRVYGYTS.

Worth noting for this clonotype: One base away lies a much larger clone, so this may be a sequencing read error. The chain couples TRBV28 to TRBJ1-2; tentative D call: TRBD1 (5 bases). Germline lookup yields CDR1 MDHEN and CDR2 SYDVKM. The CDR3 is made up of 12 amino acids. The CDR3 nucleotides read TGTGCCAGCAGAAGAGGGACTTATGGCCACACCTTC. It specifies CASRRGTYGHTF.